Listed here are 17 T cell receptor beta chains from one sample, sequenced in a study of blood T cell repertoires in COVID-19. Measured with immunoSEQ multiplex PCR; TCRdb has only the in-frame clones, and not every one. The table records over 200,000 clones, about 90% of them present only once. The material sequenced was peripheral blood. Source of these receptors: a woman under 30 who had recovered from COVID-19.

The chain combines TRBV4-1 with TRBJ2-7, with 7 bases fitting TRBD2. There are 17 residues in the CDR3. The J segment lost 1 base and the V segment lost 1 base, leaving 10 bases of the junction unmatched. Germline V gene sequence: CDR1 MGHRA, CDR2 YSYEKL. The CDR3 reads CASSQGDVREGSYEQYF. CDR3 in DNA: TGCGCCAGCAGCCAAGGAGATGTGAGGGAGGGGTCCTACGAGCAGTACTTC.

The CDR3 sequence: CASNNGSGGYNEQFF. Here the CDR3 DNA reads TGTGCCAGCAACAACGGGTCAGGGGGCTACAATGAGCAGTTCTTC. The chain employs TRBV9 and TRBJ2-1, with 7 bases fitting TRBD1. This CDR3 is 15 amino acids long. Germline CDR1 SGDLS, CDR2 YYNGEE. V lost 6 bases, J lost 3 bases, and 9 bases stayed unmatched. The variable domain in full, with the rest retrieved from reference TRBV9 and TRBJ2-1, is DSGVTQTPKHLITATGQRVTLRCSPRSGDLSVYWYQQSLDQGLQFLIQYYNGEERAKGNILERFSAQQFPDLHSELNLSSLELGDSALYFCASNNGSGGYNEQFFGPGTRLTVL.

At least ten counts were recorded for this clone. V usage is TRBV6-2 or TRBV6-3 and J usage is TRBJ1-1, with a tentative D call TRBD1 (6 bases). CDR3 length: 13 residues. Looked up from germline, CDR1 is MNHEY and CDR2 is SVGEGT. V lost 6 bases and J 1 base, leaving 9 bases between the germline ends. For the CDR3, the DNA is TGTGCCAGCAGCCTGGGACAGAACACTGAAGCTTTCTTT. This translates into CASSLGQNTEAFF.

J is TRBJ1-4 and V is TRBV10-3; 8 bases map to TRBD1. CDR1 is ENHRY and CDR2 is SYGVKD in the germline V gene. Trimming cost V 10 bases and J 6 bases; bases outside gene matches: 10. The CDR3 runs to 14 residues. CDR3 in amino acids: CATQRTGNHEKLFF. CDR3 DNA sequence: TGTGCCACTCAAAGGACAGGGAACCATGAAAAACTGTTTTTT.

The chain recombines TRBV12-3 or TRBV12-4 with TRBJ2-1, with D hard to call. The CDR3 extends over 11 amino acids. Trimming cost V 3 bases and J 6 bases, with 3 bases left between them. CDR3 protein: CASSFLNEQFF. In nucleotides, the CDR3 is TGTGCCAGCAGTTTCCTCAATGAGCAGTTCTTC.

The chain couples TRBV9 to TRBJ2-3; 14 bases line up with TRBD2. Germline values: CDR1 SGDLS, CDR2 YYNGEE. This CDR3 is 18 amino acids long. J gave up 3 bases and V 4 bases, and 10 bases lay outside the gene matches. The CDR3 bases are TGTGCCAGCAGCTCGGAAGGGACTAGCGGGAGTTGGACAGATACGCAGTATTTT. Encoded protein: CASSSEGTSGSWTDTQYF.

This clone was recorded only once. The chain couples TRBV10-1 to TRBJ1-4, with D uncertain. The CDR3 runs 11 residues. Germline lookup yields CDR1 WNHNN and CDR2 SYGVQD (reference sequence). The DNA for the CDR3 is TGCGAGACCTGGGCCGGTGAAAAACTGTTTTTT. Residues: CETWAGEKLFF.

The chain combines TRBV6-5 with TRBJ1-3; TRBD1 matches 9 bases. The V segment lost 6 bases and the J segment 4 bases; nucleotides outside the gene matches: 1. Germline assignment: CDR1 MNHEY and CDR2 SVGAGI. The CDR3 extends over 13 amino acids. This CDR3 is CASRTGGGNTIYF. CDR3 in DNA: TGTGCCAGCAGGACAGGGGGAGGAAACACCATATATTTT.

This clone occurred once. Here the CDR3 DNA reads TGTGCCACCAGTGATTTCCCGGGAAATGAGCAGTTCTTC. Amino acids: CATSDFPGNEQFF. The V gene is TRBV24-1, the J gene TRBJ2-1; D is possibly TRBD2 (5 bases). This CDR3 is built from 13 residues. CDR1 is KGHDR, CDR2 SFDVKD, per germline. The ends were cut back, 1 base at V and 7 bases at J, with 7 bases in the middle.

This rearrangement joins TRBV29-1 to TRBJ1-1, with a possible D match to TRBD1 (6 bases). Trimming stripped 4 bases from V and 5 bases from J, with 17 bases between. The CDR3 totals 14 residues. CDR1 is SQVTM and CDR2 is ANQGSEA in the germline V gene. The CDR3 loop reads CSVVRGSRGTEAFF. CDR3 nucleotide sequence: TGCAGCGTTGTCAGGGGTAGTAGGGGGACTGAAGCTTTCTTT.

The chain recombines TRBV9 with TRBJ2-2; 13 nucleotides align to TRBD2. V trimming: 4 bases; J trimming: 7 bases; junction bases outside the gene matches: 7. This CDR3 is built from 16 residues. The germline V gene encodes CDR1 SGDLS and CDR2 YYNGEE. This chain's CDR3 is CASSPGLAGVIGELFF. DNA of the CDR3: TGTGCCAGCAGCCCCGGACTAGCGGGAGTCATCGGGGAGCTGTTTTTT.

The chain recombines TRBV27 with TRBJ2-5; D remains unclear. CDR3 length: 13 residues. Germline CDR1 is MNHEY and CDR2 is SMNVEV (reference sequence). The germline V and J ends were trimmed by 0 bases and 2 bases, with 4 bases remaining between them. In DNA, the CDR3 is TGTGCCAGCAGTTTATCGACTCAAGAGACCCAGTACTTC. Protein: CASSLSTQETQYF.

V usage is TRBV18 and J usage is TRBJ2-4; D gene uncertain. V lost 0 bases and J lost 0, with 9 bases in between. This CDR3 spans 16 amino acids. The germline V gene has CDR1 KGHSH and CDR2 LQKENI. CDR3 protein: CASSPPRLLAKNIQYF. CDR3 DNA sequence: TGTGCCAGCTCACCACCTCGACTTCTAGCCAAAAACATTCAGTACTTC.

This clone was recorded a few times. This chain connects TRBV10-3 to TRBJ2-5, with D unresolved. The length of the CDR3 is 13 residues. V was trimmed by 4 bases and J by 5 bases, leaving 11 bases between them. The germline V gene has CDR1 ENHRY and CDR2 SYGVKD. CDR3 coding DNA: TGTGCCATCAGTGTCCATGGCCAGGAGACCCAGTACTTC. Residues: CAISVHGQETQYF.

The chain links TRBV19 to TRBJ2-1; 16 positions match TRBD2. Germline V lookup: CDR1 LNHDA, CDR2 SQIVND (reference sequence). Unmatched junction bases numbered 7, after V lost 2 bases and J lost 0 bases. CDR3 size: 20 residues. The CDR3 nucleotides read TGTGCCAGTAGTATACAGGGGGGACTAGCGGGAGGGGGCTCCTACAATGAGCAGTTCTTC. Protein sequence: CASSIQGGLAGGGSYNEQFF.

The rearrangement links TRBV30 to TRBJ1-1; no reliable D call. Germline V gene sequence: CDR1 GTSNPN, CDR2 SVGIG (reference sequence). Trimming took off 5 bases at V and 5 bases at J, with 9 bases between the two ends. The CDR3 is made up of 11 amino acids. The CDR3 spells CAWGPGTEAFF. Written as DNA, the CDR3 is TGTGCCTGGGGTCCGGGGACTGAAGCTTTCTTT.

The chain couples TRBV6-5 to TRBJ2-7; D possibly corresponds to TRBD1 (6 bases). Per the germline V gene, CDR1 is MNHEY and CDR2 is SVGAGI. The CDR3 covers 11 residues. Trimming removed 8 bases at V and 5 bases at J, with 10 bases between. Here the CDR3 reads CASRQAHEQYF. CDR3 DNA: TGTGCCAGCCGACAGGCCCACGAGCAGTACTTC.